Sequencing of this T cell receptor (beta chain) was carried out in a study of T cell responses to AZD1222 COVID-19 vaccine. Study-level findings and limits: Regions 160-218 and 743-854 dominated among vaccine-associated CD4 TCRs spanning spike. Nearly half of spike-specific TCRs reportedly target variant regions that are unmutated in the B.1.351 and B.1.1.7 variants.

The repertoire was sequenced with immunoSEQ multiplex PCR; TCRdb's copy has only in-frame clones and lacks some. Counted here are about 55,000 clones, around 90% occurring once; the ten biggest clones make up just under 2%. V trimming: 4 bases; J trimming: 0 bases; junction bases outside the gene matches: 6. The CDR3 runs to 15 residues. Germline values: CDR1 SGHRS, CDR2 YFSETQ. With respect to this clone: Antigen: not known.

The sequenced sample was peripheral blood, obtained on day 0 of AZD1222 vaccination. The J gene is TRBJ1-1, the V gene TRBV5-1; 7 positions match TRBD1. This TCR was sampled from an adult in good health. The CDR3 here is CASSASGTVNTEAFF. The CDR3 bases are TGCGCCAGCAGCGCATCCGGGACAGTGAACACTGAAGCTTTCTTT.